This T cell receptor beta chain was sequenced for a study of T-cell reconstitution after alpha-beta-depleted transplantation in children. Library preparation (for TCRbeta) was performed with unique molecular identifiers. TCRdb called the PCR reads again in MiXCR, with one record for every CDR3 protein. The sample lists roughly 500,000 distinct CDR3 sequences; about 33% were seen once. The CDR3 runs to 17 residues. Germline V gives CDR1 SGHRS, CDR2 YFSETQ. Germline trimming cut 0 bases from V and 2 bases from J; bases unmatched to any gene: 5. This clonotype appeared many times. Sequencing used PBMCs from the stem cell graft donor, obtained from the stem cell graft. The rearrangement links TRBV5-1 to TRBJ2-3; 11 bases agree with TRBD2. This clonotype was sampled from a human donor who donated a stem cell graft to a child with aplastic anemia. CDR3: CASSLVASGGNTDTQYF. The CDR3 DNA reads TGCGCCAGCAGCTTGGTGGCTAGCGGGGGGAACACAGATACGCAGTATTTT.